The 6 T cell receptor beta chains in this list originate from one sample, sequenced in a study of CD8+ T cells in alopecia areata. Reverse transcription of extracted RNA yielded cDNA, which provided the sequencing template. Repertoires were generated with immunoSEQ multiplex PCR, while TCRdb's copy carries only in-frame clones and drops some. The table has about 120,000 clones, about 50% seen once; the top ten hold around 0.44%. Treatment of the sample: oral pan-JAK inhibitor, 5-10 mg twice daily. The sample in question was CD4+ T cells sorted from blood, obtained at week 4, from a patient treated with tofacitinib. The origin of the receptors is a human donor with alopecia areata.

The V gene is TRBV19, the J gene TRBJ1-2, with no clear D. Germline CDR1 is LNHDA and CDR2 is SQIVND (reference sequence). V lost 6 bases and J lost 13, with 15 bases in between. This CDR3 comprises 11 residues. The CDR3 DNA is TGTGCCAGTAGCCAGTCCCTGATTTCCACCTTC. This encodes CASSQSLISTF.

The chain carries TRBV7-3 and TRBJ2-4; D is ambiguous. This CDR3 spans 15 amino acids. From germline, CDR1 is SGHTA and CDR2 FQGTGA. V was trimmed by 5 bases and J by 6 bases, leaving 17 bases between them. CDR3: CASSPSGAAINIQYF. CDR3 DNA: TGTGCCAGCAGCCCTAGTGGTGCAGCAATAAACATTCAGTACTTC.

V is TRBV30 and J is TRBJ2-7; D uncertain. The ends were cut back, 0 bases at V and 7 bases at J, with 7 bases in the middle. Germline V gene sequence: CDR1 GTSNPN, CDR2 SVGIG (reference sequence). The CDR3 loop spans 11 amino acids. The CDR3 spells CAWSVLDEQYF. CDR3 DNA: TGTGCCTGGAGTGTATTGGATGAGCAGTACTTC.

V and J are TRBV7-9 and TRBJ2-2; D not resolved. V gave up 7 bases and J gave up 1 base, with 10 bases separating them. The germline gives CDR1 SEHNR, CDR2 FQNEAQ (reference sequence). CDR3 size: 14 residues. The CDR3 nucleotides read TGTGCCAGCATCCGTTCACAGAACACCGGGGAGCTGTTTTTT. Translated: CASIRSQNTGELFF.

This clone was picked up a small number of times. The chain uses TRBV30 and TRBJ2-4; the D call may be TRBD1 or TRBD2 (6 bases each). Trimming pared 3 bases from V and 1 base from J, leaving 10 bases between. This CDR3 spans 14 amino acids. Germline V lookup: CDR1 GTSNPN, CDR2 SVGIG (reference sequence). The CDR3 loop reads CAWSGGGAKNIQYF. The CDR3 coding sequence is TGTGCCTGGAGCGGAGGGGGGGCCAAAAACATTCAGTACTTC. Using reference TRBV30 and TRBJ2-4 for the parts outside the CDR3, the full variable domain is SQTIHQWPATLVQPVGSPLSLECTVEGTSNPNLYWYRQAAGRGLQLLFYSVGIGQISSEVPQNLSASRPQDRQFILSSKKLLLSDSGFYLCAWSGGGAKNIQYFGAGTRLSVL.

V is TRBV18 and J is TRBJ1-2, with 8 bases lining up with TRBD1. Germline loops: CDR1 KGHSH, CDR2 LQKENI. V was clipped by 5 bases and J by 4 bases; unmatched bases: 9. The CDR3 totals 15 residues. CDR3 region: CASSSGQGDTYGYTF. The DNA for the CDR3 is TGTGCCAGCTCATCCGGACAGGGAGATACCTATGGCTACACCTTC.